These 29 T cell receptor beta chains were sequenced from one sample in a study of shared clonotypes between healthy human individuals. The data were produced by immunoSEQ multiplex PCR, yet TCRdb's version contains in-frame clones alone and is incomplete. This table has fewer than 400,000 clones, 74% appearing once. Sequenced material: memory CD4+ T cells sorted from blood. Subset reported: CD45RA-negative fraction. These receptors all come from a man aged 25-45 years in good health.

The V call is TRBV7-2, the J call TRBJ1-1; 11 bases are a match to TRBD1. Trimming removed 5 bases from V and 10 bases from J; junction bases left unmatched: 3. The CDR3 length is 12 residues. Germline CDR1 SGHTA, CDR2 FQGNSA. In DNA form, the CDR3 reads TGTGCCAGCAGCCCGGACAGGGGGCCAGCTTTCTTT. Translating it yields CASSPDRGPAFF.

The genes are TRBV14 and TRBJ2-7, with unresolved D. V was trimmed by 1 base and J by 4 bases, leaving 5 bases between them. From germline, CDR1 is SGHDN and CDR2 FVKESK. This CDR3 spans 12 amino acids. The CDR3 loop reads CASSQASYEQYF. The CDR3 coding sequence is TGTGCCAGCAGCCAAGCTTCTTACGAGCAGTACTTC.

V gene TRBV9 combines with J gene TRBJ2-3; D unclear. The CDR3 is made up of 15 amino acids. The germline CDR1 and CDR2 sequences are SGDLS and YYNGEE. The V end lost 0 bases, the J end lost 1 base, and 9 bases lay between the germline ends. The CDR3 reads CASSVEDSRTDTQYF. The DNA for the CDR3 is TGTGCCAGCAGCGTAGAGGATTCACGCACAGATACGCAGTATTTT.

CDR3 nucleotide sequence: TGCACCAGCAGCTCCGATGTTGTGCGAAAGACCTATGGCTACACCTTC. This codes for CTSSSDVVRKTYGYTF. The chain employs TRBV1 and TRBJ1-2. TRBV1 is given as a pseudogene. The CDR3 has 16 amino acids.

CDR3 in DNA: TGCGCCAGCAGTGGGGGACTACGAGAGACCCAGTACTTC. This gives the protein CASSGGLRETQYF. V gene TRBV10-2 combines with J gene TRBJ2-5; TRBD2 matches 7 bases. There are 13 residues in the CDR3. In germline, CDR1 is WSHSY, CDR2 SAAADI. V shed 4 bases, J shed 4 bases, and the junction held 3 bases outside the gene matches.

The chain recombines TRBV11-3 with TRBJ2-1; D remains ambiguous. This CDR3 is 12 amino acids long. Germline CDR1 and CDR2: SGHNT and YENEEA. The V end was cut by 5 bases, the J end by 8 bases, with 10 bases between. CDR3 residues: CASSPFGDEQFF. In nucleotides, the CDR3 is TGTGCCAGCAGCCCGTTTGGGGATGAGCAGTTCTTC.

The V and J genes are TRBV5-1 and TRBJ1-2; D remains ambiguous. The CDR3 is made up of 13 amino acids. V shed 3 bases and J shed 1 base, with 7 bases lying between them. Germline-derived CDR1 and CDR2 are SGHRS and YFSETQ. The CDR3 loop reads CASSSQINYGYTF. The CDR3 bases are TGCGCCAGCAGCTCCCAGATTAACTATGGCTACACCTTC.

This clone was observed a handful of times. This chain links TRBV27 with TRBJ2-1; 10 bases line up with TRBD1. CDR1 MNHEY and CDR2 SMNVEV come from the germline V gene (reference sequence). The CDR3 extends over 14 amino acids. V dropped 7 bases and J dropped 4; count of bases not matched to a gene: 4. CDR3 region: CASTGDRGYNEQFF. CDR3 DNA sequence: TGTGCCAGCACTGGGGACAGGGGTTACAATGAGCAGTTCTTC.

This clone has only one observation. The gene calls are TRBV29-1 and TRBJ2-7, with a possible D match to TRBD1 (6 bases). Per germline, CDR1 SQVTM and CDR2 ANQGSEA. V lost 1 base, J lost 1 base, and 23 bases lay in between. The length of the CDR3 is 18 residues. CDR3: CSVEVRVYRENLSYEQYF. The CDR3 DNA is TGCAGCGTTGAAGTTAGAGTATACAGGGAGAACTTATCCTACGAGCAGTACTTC.

The V gene is TRBV19, the J gene TRBJ1-3; D not certain. Between the trimmed V and J ends, which lost 6 bases and 12 bases, there was a span of 15 bases. The CDR3 spans 12 residues. Germline values: CDR1 LNHDA, CDR2 SQIVND (reference sequence). CDR3 sequence: CASSHREVHIYF. The CDR3 region has the DNA TGTGCCAGTAGCCATCGGGAGGTTCACATATATTTT.

In this sample, this clone turned up a few times. This chain uses TRBV2 with TRBJ2-2, with D possibly matching TRBD1 (5 bases). Trimming removed 7 bases from V and 4 bases from J, with 7 bases in between. Per the germline V gene, CDR1 is SNHLY and CDR2 is FYNNEI. The CDR3 runs 12 residues. CDR3 bases: TGTGCCAGCACCAGGGTCACCGGGGAGCTGTTTTTT. Translation gives CASTRVTGELFF.

This clone has a single count. This sequence joins TRBV7-3 and TRBJ2-3; possible D gene TRBD2, 6 bases. V was shortened by 6 bases and J by 1 base, with 11 bases between the two germline ends. Looked up from germline, CDR1 is SGHTA and CDR2 is FQGTGA. This CDR3 has 14 residues. The CDR3 sequence is CASSYTGGTDTQYF. The CDR3 DNA is TGTGCCAGCAGTTATACGGGAGGCACAGATACGCAGTATTTT.

V gene TRBV5-1 combines with J gene TRBJ2-2; 7 bases fit TRBD1. With 7 bases clipped from V and 4 bases from J, the junction kept 7 bases outside the gene matches. There are 14 residues in the CDR3. Germline V CDR1 and CDR2: SGHRS, YFSETQ. The CDR3 sequence: CASQTGSSTGELFF. CDR3 DNA sequence: TGCGCCAGCCAGACAGGGTCGTCCACCGGGGAGCTGTTTTTT.

This clone was counted a few times. This CDR3 is CASSEARGASIGELFF. CDR3 sequence (DNA): TGTGCCAGCAGTGAAGCGCGGGGGGCGAGCATCGGGGAGCTGTTTTTT. V and J are TRBV6-1 and TRBJ2-2, with TRBD2 identical over 8 bases. This CDR3 spans 16 amino acids. With 0 bases clipped from V and 7 bases from J, the junction kept 7 bases outside the gene matches. CDR1 is MNHNS, CDR2 SASEGT, per germline.

V and J are TRBV7-7 and TRBJ2-1; 13 nucleotides align to TRBD2. V trimming: 5 bases; J trimming: 10 bases; junction bases outside the gene matches: 5. The CDR3 consists of 14 residues. From germline, CDR1 is SSHAT and CDR2 FNYEAQ (reference sequence). CDR3 bases: TGTGCCAGCAGCGCCGGGACTAGCGGGACCGAGCAGTTCTTC. This translates into CASSAGTSGTEQFF.

V usage is TRBV19 and J usage is TRBJ1-2; D is unresolved. This CDR3 contains 11 residues. The V and J ends lost 3 bases and 8 bases respectively, with 7 bases between them. The V gene's germline CDR1 is LNHDA and CDR2 SQIVND (reference sequence). Here the CDR3 DNA reads TGTGCCAGTAGTATGAATTCGGGCTACACCTTC. Protein product: CASSMNSGYTF.

This clone appeared a few times. The same CDR3 arises from other DNA sequences in this sample as well. V is TRBV11-2 and J is TRBJ2-7, with D unresolved. Germline V gene lookup returns CDR1 SGHAT and CDR2 FQNNGV. The V and J ends lost 2 bases and 3 bases respectively, with 5 bases between them. CDR3 size: 12 residues. CDR3 sequence: CASSLLSYEQYF. The CDR3 coding sequence is TGTGCCAGCAGCTTACTCAGCTACGAGCAGTACTTC.

The chain has TRBV4-3 and TRBJ1-4, with D hard to call. V lost 8 bases, J lost 1 base, and 17 bases lay in between. The CDR3 has 16 amino acids. The V gene's germline CDR1 is LGHNA and CDR2 YSLEER. The CDR3, as DNA: TGCGCCAGCTCGAAATCATATTCCAGAACTAATGAAAAACTGTTTTTT. Its translation: CASSKSYSRTNEKLFF.

This clone was picked up a small number of times. The chain joins TRBV4-1 to TRBJ2-7; 10 bases are shared with TRBD1. The germline V gene has CDR1 MGHRA and CDR2 YSYEKL. V shed 4 bases, J shed 7 bases, and the junction held 16 bases outside the gene matches. This CDR3 has 17 amino acids. CDR3 bases: TGCGCCAGCAGCCGGGACCCCGGGACAGGGGCTAGGGGGGAGCAGTACTTC. Amino acids: CASSRDPGTGARGEQYF.

The chain links TRBV28 to TRBJ2-1; D might be TRBD1 or TRBD2, each matching 6 bases. The CDR3 consists of 12 residues. V was clipped by 1 base and J by 12 bases, with 10 bases between them. In germline, CDR1 is MDHEN, CDR2 SYDVKM. The CDR3 sequence: CASSLYGGRQFF. DNA of the CDR3: TGTGCCAGCAGTTTATATGGGGGGCGGCAGTTCTTC.

This rearrangement joins TRBV19 to TRBJ1-2; 8 positions match TRBD1. CDR1 and CDR2 from the germline V gene are LNHDA and SQIVND (reference sequence). There are 12 residues in the CDR3. V shed 7 bases and J 8 bases; nucleotides not matched to a gene: 6. The CDR3 sequence: CASTDRGRGYTF. The CDR3 DNA sequence: TGTGCCAGTACTGACAGGGGCCGAGGCTACACCTTC. The entire variable domain, with the rest obtained from reference TRBV19 and TRBJ1-2, is as follows: DGGITQSPKYLFRKEGQNVTLSCEQNLNHDAMYWYRQDPGQGLRLIYYSQIVNDFQKGDIAEGYSVSREKKESFPLTVTSAQKNPTAFYLCASTDRGRGYTFGSGTRLTVV.

This chain joins TRBV2 and TRBJ2-3, with D possibly matching TRBD2 (6 bases). Between the trimmed V and J ends, which lost 2 bases and 3 bases, there was a span of 12 bases. The CDR3 sequence is 15 residues long. The germline V gene encodes CDR1 SNHLY and CDR2 FYNNEI. CDR3 bases: TGTGCCAGCAGTGAAATGGAGGGCGGTACAGATACGCAGTATTTT. As protein: CASSEMEGGTDTQYF.

As concerns this clone: Other DNA sequences in the sample encode the same CDR3. The chain couples TRBV9 to TRBJ2-5; TRBD2 might be the D (6 bases). The CDR3 has 15 residues. Germline V CDR1 and CDR2: SGDLS, YYNGEE. Trimming left V 0 bases short and J 2 bases short, with 11 bases between. CDR3 residues: CASSVDSTRQETQYF. CDR3 nucleotide sequence: TGTGCCAGCAGCGTAGATTCGACTAGACAAGAGACCCAGTACTTC.

This clone appeared a few times. The V and J genes are TRBV23-1 and TRBJ2-5; D tentatively reads TRBD1 or TRBD2 (5 bases each). TRBV23-1 is filed as an ORF, its function uncertain. This CDR3 spans 17 amino acids. The V and J ends lost 2 bases and 3 bases respectively, with 19 bases between them. Here the CDR3 reads CASSQPHPGRWKETQYF. The CDR3 coding sequence is TGCGCCAGCAGTCAACCCCATCCGGGACGCTGGAAAGAGACCCAGTACTTC.

This clone was recorded only once. The CDR3 here is CASRAPGTGNTEAFF. The CDR3 DNA follows: TGTGCCAGCAGGGCCCCCGGAACAGGTAACACTGAAGCTTTCTTT. The V and J genes are TRBV27 and TRBJ1-1; tentatively, D is TRBD1 (5 bases). Germline lookup yields CDR1 MNHEY and CDR2 SMNVEV (reference sequence). The V end lost 6 bases, the J end lost 2 bases, and 16 bases lay between the germline ends. CDR3 length: 15 amino acids.

The J gene is TRBJ1-3, the V gene TRBV29-1; possibly TRBD1 for D (5 bases). This CDR3 region has 13 residues. Trimming pared 6 bases from V and 5 bases from J, leaving 14 bases between. Germline CDR1 is SQVTM and CDR2 is ANQGSEA. CDR3 bases: TGCAGCGTCGTCACGGGACTCAGAAACACCATATATTTT. It encodes CSVVTGLRNTIYF. Full variable domain (missing parts from reference TRBV29-1 and TRBJ1-3): SAVISQKPSRDICQRGTSLTIQCQVDSQVTMMFWYRQQPGQSLTLIATANQGSEATYESGFVIDKFPISRPNLTFSTLTVSNMSPEDSSIYLCSVVTGLRNTIYFGEGSWLTVV.

This clone is a singleton in its sample. The V call is TRBV2, the J call TRBJ2-7; 7 bases align to TRBD1. The V and J ends lost 7 bases and 2 bases, in that order; junction bases with no gene match: 5. This CDR3 has 13 residues. Germline V gives CDR1 SNHLY, CDR2 FYNNEI. The DNA for the CDR3 is TGTGCCAGCATAGGGACAGCTACCTACGAGCAGTACTTC. Translation gives CASIGTATYEQYF.

The rearrangement uses TRBV2 and TRBJ1-5, with no clear D. V was shortened by 2 bases and J by 2 bases, with 7 bases between the two germline ends. Germline lookup yields CDR1 SNHLY and CDR2 FYNNEI. The CDR3 consists of 14 residues. The CDR3 DNA is TGTGCCAGCAGTGAAAGGCTGGGCAATCAGCCCCAGCATTTT. Protein sequence: CASSERLGNQPQHF. Combining the CDR3 with reference TRBV2 and TRBJ1-5 gives the whole variable domain EPEVTQTPSHQVTQMGQEVILRCVPISNHLYFYWYRQILGQKVEFLVSFYNNEISEKSEIFDDQFSVERPDGSNFTLKIRSTKLEDSAMYFCASSERLGNQPQHFGDGTRLSIL.

The chain uses TRBV10-2 and TRBJ2-7; TRBD2 is a possible D gene (6 bases). The CDR3 length is 14 residues. V lost 7 bases and J 2 bases, leaving 15 bases between the germline ends. CDR1 is WSHSY, CDR2 SAAADI, per germline. The CDR3 here is CASTPWEDPYEQYF. Written as DNA, the CDR3 is TGCGCCAGCACCCCCTGGGAGGATCCCTACGAGCAGTACTTC.